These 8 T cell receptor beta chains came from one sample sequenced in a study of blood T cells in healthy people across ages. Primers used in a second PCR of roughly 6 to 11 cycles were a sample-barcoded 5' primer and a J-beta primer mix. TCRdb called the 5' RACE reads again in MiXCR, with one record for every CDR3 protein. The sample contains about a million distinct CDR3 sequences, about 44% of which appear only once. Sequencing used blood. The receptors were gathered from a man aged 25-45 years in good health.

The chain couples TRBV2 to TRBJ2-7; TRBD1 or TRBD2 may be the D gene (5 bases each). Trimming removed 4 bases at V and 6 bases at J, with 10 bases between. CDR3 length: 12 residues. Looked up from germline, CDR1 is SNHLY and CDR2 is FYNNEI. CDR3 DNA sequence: TGTGCCAGCAGTGTACGGGGCGCCGAGCAGTACTTC. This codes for CASSVRGAEQYF.

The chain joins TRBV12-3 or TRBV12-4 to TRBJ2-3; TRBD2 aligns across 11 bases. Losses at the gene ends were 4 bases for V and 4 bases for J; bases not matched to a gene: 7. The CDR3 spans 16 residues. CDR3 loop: CASSSSGGYSADTQYF. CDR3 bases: TGTGCCAGCAGTTCTAGCGGGGGGTATAGCGCAGATACGCAGTATTTT.

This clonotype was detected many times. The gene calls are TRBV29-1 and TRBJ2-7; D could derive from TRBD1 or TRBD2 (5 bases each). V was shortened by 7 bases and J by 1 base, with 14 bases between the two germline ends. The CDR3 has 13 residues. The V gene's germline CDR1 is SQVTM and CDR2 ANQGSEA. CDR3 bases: TGCAGCGCTTGGGACGGCTCTTCCTACGAGCAGTACTTC. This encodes CSAWDGSSYEQYF.

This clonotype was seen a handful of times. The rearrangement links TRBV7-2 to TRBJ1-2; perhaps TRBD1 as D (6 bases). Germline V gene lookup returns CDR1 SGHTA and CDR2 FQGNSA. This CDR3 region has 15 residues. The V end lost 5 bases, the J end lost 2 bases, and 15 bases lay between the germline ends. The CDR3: CASSPRPDRNYGYTF. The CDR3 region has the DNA TGTGCCAGCAGCCCGAGACCAGACAGGAACTATGGCTACACCTTC.

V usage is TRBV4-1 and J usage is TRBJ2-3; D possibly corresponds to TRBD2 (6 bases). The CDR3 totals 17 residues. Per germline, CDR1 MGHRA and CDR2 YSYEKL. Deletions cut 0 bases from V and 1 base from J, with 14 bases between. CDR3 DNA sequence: TGCGCCAGCAGCCAAGATCGGAGGGGACGGGGCACAGATACGCAGTATTTT. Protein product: CASSQDRRGRGTDTQYF.

CDR3 sequence (DNA): TGTGCCAGCAGCCGACAGGGTTGGGAGACCCAGTACTTC. The encoded protein is CASSRQGWETQYF. The chain combines TRBV6-1 with TRBJ2-5; 7 nucleotides match TRBD1. Germline V gives CDR1 MNHNS, CDR2 SASEGT. With 6 bases clipped from V and 5 bases from J, the junction kept 6 bases outside the gene matches. This CDR3 has 13 residues.

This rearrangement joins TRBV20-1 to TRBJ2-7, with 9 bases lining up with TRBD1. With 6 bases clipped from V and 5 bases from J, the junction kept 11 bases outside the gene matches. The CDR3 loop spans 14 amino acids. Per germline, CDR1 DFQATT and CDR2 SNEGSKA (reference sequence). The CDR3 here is CSAPRDRAPHEQYF. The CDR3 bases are TGCAGTGCCCCTAGGGACAGGGCCCCCCACGAGCAGTACTTC.

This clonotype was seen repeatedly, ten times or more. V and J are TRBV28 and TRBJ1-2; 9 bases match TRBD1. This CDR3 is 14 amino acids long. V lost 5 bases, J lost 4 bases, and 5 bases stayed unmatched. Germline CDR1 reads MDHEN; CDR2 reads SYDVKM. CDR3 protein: CASSRGGQGYGYTF. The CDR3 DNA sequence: TGTGCCAGCAGTCGAGGGGGACAGGGCTATGGCTACACCTTC.